This TCR beta chain was documented in a study of blood T cell repertoires in COVID-19. About the research overall: Acute and convalescent COVID-19 samples came from the United States, Italy and Spain.

Per the original methods: Amplifying reference gene primers gave estimates of nucleated cell counts. Profiled with immunoSEQ multiplex PCR; TCRdb holds only in-frame clones, not every one. That table is the source of V, J and clone size, and D and trimming were worked out from the DNA. This sample has some 87,000 clones, with more than 60% found just once. Germline V lookup: CDR1 SGHKS, CDR2 YYEKEE (reference sequence). The CDR3 is 15 amino acids. V was cut by 1 base and J by 5 bases, with 16 bases left in between. The J gene is TRBJ2-7, the V gene TRBV5-5; D may be TRBD1 (5 bases). Sequencing was carried out using peripheral blood. The receptor was derived from an elderly woman with active or convalescent COVID-19. DNA for the CDR3: TGTGCCAGCAGCTTGTGGGCAGGGAAAGGGGACGAGCAGTACTTC. Its protein is CASSLWAGKGDEQYF.